This T cell receptor beta chain was identified during a study of shared clonotypes between healthy human individuals. In regard to this clone: Its antigen is not known.

The study, taken as a whole, reports: Relative to memory subsets, naive subsets generally showed larger estimated richness.

Per sorted-subset replicate PCR, input was approximately 0.2 ug DNA, representing around 29,000 T cell genomes. Clones were read by immunoSEQ multiplex PCR, and TCRdb kept only the in-frame ones, dropping some. The data contain around 340,000 clones, over 70% of them singletons. Deletions cut 3 bases from V and 8 bases from J, with 19 bases between. Germline V lookup: CDR1 MNHNS, CDR2 SASEGT. This CDR3 has 15 amino acids. The TCR was taken from a man aged 25 to 45 in good health. The sequencing input was memory CD4+ T cells sorted from blood. Regarding subset: CD45RA-negative fraction. The chain links TRBV6-1 to TRBJ1-2; D not certain. CDR3 in amino acids: CASSEVGSVAWGYTF. CDR3 in DNA: TGTGCCAGCAGTGAGGTCGGCAGCGTGGCATGGGGCTACACCTTC.